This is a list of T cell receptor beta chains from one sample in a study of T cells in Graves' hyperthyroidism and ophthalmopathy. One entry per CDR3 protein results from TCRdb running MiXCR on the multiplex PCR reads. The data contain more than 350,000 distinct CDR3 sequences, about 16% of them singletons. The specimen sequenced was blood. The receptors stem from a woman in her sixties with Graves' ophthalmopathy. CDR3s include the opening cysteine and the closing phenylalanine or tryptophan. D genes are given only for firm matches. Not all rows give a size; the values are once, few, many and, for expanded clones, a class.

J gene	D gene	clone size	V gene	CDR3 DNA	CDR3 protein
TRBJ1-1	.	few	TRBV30	TGTGCCGTGGGGACAAACACTGAAGCTTTCTTT	CAVGTNTEAFF
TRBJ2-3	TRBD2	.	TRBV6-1	TGTGCCAGCAAAAGTAGCGGGAGCGGAGATACGCAGTATTTT	CASKSSGSGDTQYF
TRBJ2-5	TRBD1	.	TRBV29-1	TGCAGCGTTGTCCCCCTACCAGGGACAGGGCCCAATAAAGAGACCCAGTACTTC	CSVVPLPGTGPNKETQYF
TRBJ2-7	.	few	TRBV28	TGTGCCAGCAGTTTAGGTCGCCCGTGGGAGCAGTACTTC	CASSLGRPWEQYF
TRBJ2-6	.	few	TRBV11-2	TGTGCCAGCAGCCACTCCAGCGCCAACGTCCTGACTTTC	CASSHSSANVLTF
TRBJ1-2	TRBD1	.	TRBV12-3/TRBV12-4	TGTGCCAGCAGTTTTCATCGACAGGGGATTTTCTATGGCTACACCTTC	CASSFHRQGIFYGYTF
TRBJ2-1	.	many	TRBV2	TGTGCCAGCAGTGTCAACTCCCGCTCCTACAATGAGCAGTTCTTC	CASSVNSRSYNEQFF
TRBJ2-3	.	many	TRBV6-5	TGTGCCAGCAGTTACGGGGGGGCGCGGGCAGATACGCAGTATTTT	CASSYGGARADTQYF
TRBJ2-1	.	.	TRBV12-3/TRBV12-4	TGTGCCAGCAGTCCCCCTAGCGCGTACAATGAGCAGTTCTTC	CASSPPSAYNEQFF
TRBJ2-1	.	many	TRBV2	TGTGCCAGCAGTGTGTCCGCCTACAATGAGCAGTTCTTC	CASSVSAYNEQFF
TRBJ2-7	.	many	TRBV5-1	TGCGCCAGCAGCTTGGCGGACGGGTACTACGAGCAGTACTTC	CASSLADGYYEQYF
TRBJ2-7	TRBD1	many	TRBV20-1	TGCAGTGCTACTACCGGACAGGGGGCGTACGAGCAGTACTTC	CSATTGQGAYEQYF
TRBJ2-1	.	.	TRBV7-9	TGTGCCAGCAGCTTAGGGGATAGCGACCCTAGGGTCCATGAGCAGTTCTTC	CASSLGDSDPRVHEQFF
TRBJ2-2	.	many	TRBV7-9	TGTGCCAGCAGCTTAGGGTCGGTTCCGAACACCGGGGAGCTGTTTTTT	CASSLGSVPNTGELFF
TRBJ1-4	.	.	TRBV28	TGTGCCAGCAGTTTATTGGGACCGGGGGCAACTAATGAAAAACTGTTTTTT	CASSLLGPGATNEKLFF
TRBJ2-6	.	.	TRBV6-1	TGTGCCAGCAATAGGGCCTCTGGGGCCAACGTCCTGACTTTC	CASNRASGANVLTF
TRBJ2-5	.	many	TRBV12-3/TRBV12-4	TGTGCCAGCAGGATACAGGGATTCGGGGAGACCCAGTACTTC	CASRIQGFGETQYF
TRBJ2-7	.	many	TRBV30	TGTGCCTGGAGTGTACCCAGGGGACCGCGGTACGAGCAGTACTTC	CAWSVPRGPRYEQYF
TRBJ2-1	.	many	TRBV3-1	TGTGCCAGCAGCCAAGATACAGGGATATACAATGAGCAGTTCTTC	CASSQDTGIYNEQFF
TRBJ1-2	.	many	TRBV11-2	TGTGCCAGCAGCTTAGACGAAGGAACGGGCTATGGCTACACCTTC	CASSLDEGTGYGYTF
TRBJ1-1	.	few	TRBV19	TGTGCCAGTAGTAAGGAAGGGGGGATTGATAACACTGAAGCTTTCTTT	CASSKEGGIDNTEAFF
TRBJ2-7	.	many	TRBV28	TGTGCCAGCAGTCCCGGGACGTGGATCTACGAGCAGTACTTC	CASSPGTWIYEQYF
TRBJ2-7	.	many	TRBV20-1	TGCAGTGCTAGCCTTACCCGGGCCACGGGGTTCCACGAGCAGTACTTC	CSASLTRATGFHEQYF
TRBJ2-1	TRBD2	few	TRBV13	TGTGCCAGCAGCACACTGACTAGCGGGAGTTATGTTGGTGAGCAGTTCTTC	CASSTLTSGSYVGEQFF
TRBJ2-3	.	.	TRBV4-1	TGCGCCAGCAGCCAAGTGGGGGTAGGGAAAAGGGATACGCAGTATTTT	CASSQVGVGKRDTQYF
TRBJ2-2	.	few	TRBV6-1	TGTGCCAGCAAGGCCCTGGGGGAGACAGGCCACACCGGGGAGCTGTTTTTT	CASKALGETGHTGELFF
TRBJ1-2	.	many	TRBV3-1	TGTGCCAGCAGCCAGGACAGTCTTAGCTACACCTTC	CASSQDSLSYTF
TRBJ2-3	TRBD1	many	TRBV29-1	TGCAGCGTGGTACAGGGGAGCACAGATACGCAGTATTTT	CSVVQGSTDTQYF
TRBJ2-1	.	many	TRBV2	TGTGCCAGCAGTCCAACACTAGGGGGTCTTAAAAACAATGAGCAGTTCTTC	CASSPTLGGLKNNEQFF
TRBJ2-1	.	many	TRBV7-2	TGTGCCAGCAGCTTGCAACTGCGTGAGCAGTTCTTC	CASSLQLREQFF
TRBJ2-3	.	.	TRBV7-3	TGTGCCAGCAGCCCCGGACTTTACACAGATACGCAGTATTTT	CASSPGLYTDTQYF
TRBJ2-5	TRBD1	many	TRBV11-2	TGTGCCAACGCCACCGGGGACAGGGTGTCCGCAGAGACCCAGTACTTC	CANATGDRVSAETQYF
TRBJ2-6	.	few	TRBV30	TGTGCCTGGAGTGAGGGGGTCACTGGGGCCAACGTCCTGACTTTC	CAWSEGVTGANVLTF
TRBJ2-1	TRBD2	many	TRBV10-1	TGCGCCAGCAGTCCTTCCCTAGCGGGAGGTATGGATGAGCAGTTCTTC	CASSPSLAGGMDEQFF
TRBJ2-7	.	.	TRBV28	TGTGCCAGCACTACAGCCTACGAGCAGTACTTC	CASTTAYEQYF
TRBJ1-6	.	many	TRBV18	TGTGCCAGCTCACCGAACGCTCCGGGCAATTCACCCCTCCACTTT	CASSPNAPGNSPLHF
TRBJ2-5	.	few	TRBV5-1	TGCGCCAGCAGCCCCCGATGGACAGTGGGTCACCAAGAGACCCAGTACTTC	CASSPRWTVGHQETQYF